These 21 T cell receptor beta chains were all obtained from the same sample, sequenced in a study of blood T cell repertoires in COVID-19. Produced via immunoSEQ multiplex PCR; TCRdb's table is partial and in-frame only. The table includes a few hundred thousand clones, around 84% detected once. The material sequenced was peripheral blood. Receptors were obtained from a woman aged 40 to 50 who had recovered from COVID-19.

This clone occurred once. This chain joins TRBV2 and TRBJ2-5, with 13 bases identical to TRBD2. V dropped 6 bases and J dropped 2; count of bases not matched to a gene: 6. CDR1 SNHLY and CDR2 FYNNEI come from the germline V gene. This CDR3 is 16 amino acids long. The CDR3 reads CASRTGTSGIQETQYF. CDR3 sequence (DNA): TGTGCCAGCAGGACGGGGACTAGCGGGATACAAGAGACCCAGTACTTC.

This sequence joins TRBV21-1 and TRBJ2-7; the table's TRBD2 call for D was not verified on the DNA. TRBV21-1 is flagged as a pseudogene. The CDR3 has 14 residues. The CDR3 here is CASSSRDSAGEQYF. For the CDR3, the DNA is TGTGCCAGCAGCTCCCGGGACTCCGCGGGAGAGCAGTACTTC.

The chain is built from TRBV5-6 and TRBJ1-5, with 9 bases that match TRBD1. CDR1 is SGHDT, CDR2 YYEEEE, per germline. Trimming cost V 1 base and J 5 bases; bases outside gene matches: 16. This CDR3 spans 19 amino acids. The CDR3 reads CASSLSHRGQARLDQPQHF. Written as DNA, the CDR3 is TGTGCCAGCAGCTTGTCGCACAGGGGGCAGGCCAGGTTGGATCAGCCCCAGCATTTT.

The CDR3 loop reads CASSGQGGTGELFF. The CDR3 bases are TGTGCCAGCAGTGGACAGGGAGGCACCGGGGAGCTGTTTTTT. The chain joins TRBV6-2 or TRBV6-3 to TRBJ2-2; 8 nucleotides line up with TRBD1. CDR1 is MNHEY, CDR2 SVGEGT, per germline. CDR3 size: 14 residues. V shed 5 bases and J 4 bases; nucleotides not matched to a gene: 3.

V gene TRBV11-2 combines with J gene TRBJ1-4; 7 bases match TRBD1. CDR1 is SGHAT, CDR2 FQNNGV, per germline. The CDR3 extends over 14 amino acids. Losses at the gene ends were 5 bases for V and 4 bases for J; bases not matched to a gene: 4. The CDR3 region is CASSQDRLNEKLFF. The CDR3 coding sequence is TGTGCCAGCAGCCAGGACAGGCTTAATGAAAAACTGTTTTTT.

This clone was seen a few times. The chain joins TRBV6-5 to TRBJ1-1; tentative D call: TRBD1 (5 bases). The CDR3 contains 15 residues. Trimming stripped 6 bases from V and 0 bases from J, with 14 bases between. Germline V gene lookup returns CDR1 MNHEY and CDR2 SVGAGI. In DNA form, the CDR3 reads TGTGCCAGCAGCCTCCGCAGGGTCATGAACACTGAAGCTTTCTTT. It is translated as CASSLRRVMNTEAFF.

A single count supports this clone. The chain uses TRBV24-1 and TRBJ2-1; D may be TRBD1 (6 bases). The V gene's germline CDR1 is KGHDR and CDR2 SFDVKD. The CDR3 spans 13 residues. The V end was cut by 4 bases, the J end by 6 bases, with 9 bases between. CDR3 in amino acids: CATSDPGVNEQFF. The CDR3 nucleotides read TGTGCCACCAGTGACCCAGGGGTCAATGAGCAGTTCTTC.

J is TRBJ2-1 and V is TRBV2; D is uncertain. The V gene lost 7 bases and the J gene lost 5 bases, with 12 bases spanning the gap. Germline loops: CDR1 SNHLY, CDR2 FYNNEI. The CDR3 loop spans 13 amino acids. CDR3 DNA: TGTGCCAGCAATGCCGGGTCCGACAATGAGCAGTTCTTC. Residues: CASNAGSDNEQFF.

This clone was observed a few times. In DNA, the CDR3 is TGTGCCAGCAGTGCCCAAACAGGGGCCAATGGGGGTTCACCCCTCCACTTT. Protein: CASSAQTGANGGSPLHF. The genes are TRBV2 and TRBJ1-6; 7 nucleotides match TRBD1. Per germline, CDR1 SNHLY and CDR2 FYNNEI. This CDR3 spans 17 amino acids. J gave up 9 bases and V 4 bases, and 15 bases lay outside the gene matches.

With respect to this clone: The same CDR3 arises from other DNA sequences in this sample as well. This sequence joins TRBV10-3 and TRBJ1-1; the D gene is possibly TRBD1 (6 bases). With 4 bases removed from V and 0 bases from J, the gap between germline ends came to 9 bases. Germline assignment: CDR1 ENHRY and CDR2 SYGVKD. The CDR3 length is 14 residues. The CDR3 coding sequence is TGTGCCATCAGTGCAGGGGAATTGAACACTGAAGCTTTCTTT. Its protein is CAISAGELNTEAFF.

The chain joins TRBV18 to TRBJ2-1; 8 positions match TRBD2. The CDR3 is 15 amino acids. Germline V CDR1 and CDR2: KGHSH, LQKENI. Trimming took 5 bases from V and 1 from J; bases not matched to a gene: 4. CDR3 region: CASSALAGSYNEQFF. CDR3 bases: TGTGCCAGCTCAGCCCTAGCGGGTTCCTACAATGAGCAGTTCTTC. Looking up the rest from reference TRBV18 and TRBJ2-1 gives the full variable domain: NAGVMQNPRHLVRRRGQEARLRCSPMKGHSHVYWYRQLPEEGLKFMVYLQKENIIDESGMPKERFSAEFPKEGPSILRIQQVVRGDSAAYFCASSALAGSYNEQFFGPGTRLTVL.

The gene calls are TRBV5-1 and TRBJ2-7; tentatively, D is TRBD1 (6 bases). Germline loops: CDR1 SGHRS, CDR2 YFSETQ. V was shortened by 4 bases and J by 6 bases, with 26 bases between the two germline ends. The CDR3 runs to 17 residues. CDR3 sequence (DNA): TGCGCCAGCAGCCCGAGTTTTGCAGTTAGGGGGTCGGTCGAGCAGTACTTC. Translation: CASSPSFAVRGSVEQYF.

The V call is TRBV9, the J call TRBJ1-2; D possibly corresponds to TRBD1 (6 bases). Germline CDR1 is SGDLS and CDR2 is YYNGEE. V shed 0 bases and J shed 2 bases, with 17 bases lying between them. This CDR3 has 17 amino acids. This CDR3 reads CASSVGMAFQGNYGYTF. Here the CDR3 DNA reads TGTGCCAGCAGCGTAGGCATGGCATTCCAGGGGAACTATGGCTACACCTTC.

The rearrangement links TRBV19 to TRBJ1-5; tentatively, D is TRBD1 (6 bases). V was pared by 5 bases and J by 11 bases, with 19 bases between. The CDR3 is made up of 14 amino acids. CDR1 is LNHDA and CDR2 is SQIVND in the germline V gene (reference sequence). In DNA, the CDR3 is TGTGCCAGTAGTTCACAGGGATTGACTGAAACCCAGCATTTT. Translating gives CASSSQGLTETQHF.

The chain carries TRBV6-2 or TRBV6-3 and TRBJ2-7; D possibly corresponds to TRBD2 (5 bases). The V gene lost 5 bases and the J gene lost 7 bases, with 18 bases spanning the gap. This CDR3 is 14 amino acids long. CDR1 MNHEY and CDR2 SVGEGT come from the germline V gene. The CDR3: CASSDPIGGGEQYF. The CDR3 coding sequence is TGTGCCAGCAGTGACCCGATAGGAGGTGGAGAGCAGTACTTC.

The chain has TRBV25-1 and TRBJ2-3; 9 bases line up with TRBD2. The CDR3 consists of 17 residues. The V segment lost 1 base and the J segment 1 base; nucleotides outside the gene matches: 6. The V gene's germline CDR1 is MGHDK and CDR2 SYGVNS. CDR3 in amino acids: CASSEFLSGGGTDTQYF. CDR3 DNA sequence: TGTGCCAGCAGTGAATTCCTTAGCGGGGGAGGCACAGATACGCAGTATTTT.

This rearrangement joins TRBV5-1 to TRBJ1-1; D perhaps matches TRBD1 (6 bases). V was trimmed by 2 bases and J by 2 bases, leaving 10 bases between them. Germline V CDR1 and CDR2: SGHRS, YFSETQ. The CDR3 length is 14 residues. The CDR3 loop reads CASSFRGGNTEAFF. CDR3 DNA sequence: TGCGCCAGCAGCTTCAGGGGTGGTAACACTGAAGCTTTCTTT. Full variable domain (missing parts from reference TRBV5-1 and TRBJ1-1): KAGVTQTPRYLIKTRGQQVTLSCSPISGHRSVSWYQQTPGQGLQFLFEYFSETQRNKGNFPGRFSGRQFSNSRSEMNVSTLELGDSALYLCASSFRGGNTEAFFGQGTRLTVV.

J is TRBJ2-7 and V is TRBV10-3; maybe TRBD1 (5 bases). CDR1 ENHRY and CDR2 SYGVKD come from the germline V gene. CDR3 size: 14 residues. Deletions cut 0 bases from V and 3 bases from J, with 9 bases between. This CDR3 reads CAISESQTDYEQYF. The CDR3 nucleotides read TGTGCCATCAGTGAGTCGCAGACAGACTACGAGCAGTACTTC.

The chain joins TRBV3-1 (or the pseudogene TRBV3-2) to TRBJ1-6; no reliable D call. V lost 0 bases and J lost 9, with 6 bases in between. Germline assignment: CDR1 LGHDT and CDR2 YNNKEL (reference sequence). The CDR3 has 13 amino acids. The CDR3 loop is CASSQDEGSPLHF. Here the CDR3 DNA reads TGTGCCAGCAGCCAAGATGAGGGTTCACCCCTCCACTTT.

This chain connects TRBV21-1 to TRBJ1-2; the DNA was not used to check the table's D call, TRBD1. TRBV21-1 represents a pseudogene. The CDR3 length is 14 residues. Here the CDR3 reads CASSERTGEVGYTF. In DNA form, the CDR3 reads TGTGCCAGCAGCGAAAGGACAGGGGAGGTTGGCTACACCTTC.

The chain employs TRBV18 and TRBJ2-2, with 9 bases identical to TRBD1. With V trimmed by 6 bases and J by 7 bases, 6 bases remained unmatched. From germline, CDR1 is KGHSH and CDR2 LQKENI. The CDR3 spans 14 residues. This CDR3 reads CASSTGTGNGELFF. As DNA, the CDR3 is TGTGCCAGCTCGACCGGGACAGGGAACGGGGAGCTGTTTTTT.